The entry below gives a single T cell receptor beta chain sequence along with its context. In the authors' workflow: Reference gene primer amplification in the assay estimated nucleated cell counts. Repertoires were generated with immunoSEQ multiplex PCR, while TCRdb's copy carries only in-frame clones and drops some. V and J calls and clone size are copied from that table; D and trimming were computed from the DNA. The data show over 95,000 clones, roughly 76% seen once. The data are from a study of blood T cell repertoires in COVID-19. At the level of the study: Acute-phase and convalescent COVID-19 samples originated in the United States, Italy and Spain. Sample material is recorded as cDNA or gDNA derived from T cells, B-cell-depleted T cells, or PBMCs.

The CDR3 is 14 amino acids. After removal of 5 bases from V and 4 bases from J, the junction contained 8 bases not matched to a gene. Germline CDR1 SQVTM, CDR2 ANQGSEA. The chain is built from TRBV29-1 and TRBJ1-5; TRBD1 matches at 7 bases. Sequenced material: peripheral blood. The receptor was derived from a human donor in a cohort sampled during active COVID-19. The CDR3 region has the DNA TGCAGCGTTACCACGGGACAGCTAAATCAGCCCCAGCATTTT. It specifies CSVTTGQLNQPQHF.